A single T cell receptor (beta chain) is shown here with its context. Antigen: not known. Germline V CDR1 and CDR2: SGHTA, FQGNSA. Trimming shortened V by 6 bases and J by 4 bases, and 15 bases separated the two germline ends. This CDR3 has 15 amino acids. Sequencing used immunoSEQ multiplex PCR; TCRdb keeps in-frame clones, though not all of them. Of roughly 270,000 clones in the sample, approximately 94% are singletons; the top ten hold less than 0.65%. The sample comes from a study of T cell responses to AZD1222 COVID-19 vaccine. Study-wide points: Donor demographics were predominantly white British with a female majority; clonal diversity may be underestimated.

Some second doses came at about 4 weeks and others at about 12 weeks; these were pooled. The source was peripheral blood, collected 28 days after the second AZD1222 dose. The receptor was isolated from an adult who received the AZD1222 COVID-19 vaccine. This chain joins TRBV7-2 and TRBJ2-2; tentative D call: TRBD2 (6 bases). In DNA form, the CDR3 reads TGTGCCAGCAGGACGGTGCGGGGCCTCACCGGGGAGCTGTTTTTT. Translated: CASRTVRGLTGELFF. Full variable domain (outside the CDR3, taken from reference TRBV7-2 and TRBJ2-2): GAGVSQSPSNKVTEKGKDVELRCDPISGHTALYWYRQSLGQGLEFLIYFQGNSAPDKSGLPSDRFSAERTGGSVSTLTIQRTQQEDSAVYLCASRTVRGLTGELFFGEGSRLTVL.